The table lists the clone carrying this TCR beta chain with a count of one. The data originate from a study of blood T cell repertoires in COVID-19. This CDR3 region has 17 residues. Germline V gene lookup returns CDR1 LNHDA and CDR2 SQIVND (reference sequence). V gave up 3 bases and J gave up 0 bases, with 15 bases separating them. Per the authors' pipeline: Estimation of nucleated cell counts was performed using reference gene primer amplification. TCRdb keeps only in-frame clones here, not all; method: immunoSEQ multiplex PCR. That table gives V, J and clone size, and the DNA gave D and trimming. The profile covers roughly 95,000 clones, with under 85% appearing a single time and about 24% taken by the ten largest.

The chain uses TRBV19 and TRBJ1-5; TRBD1 is a possible D gene (6 bases). The origin of this receptor is a human donor in a cohort sampled during active COVID-19. Sequenced input: peripheral blood. This CDR3 reads CASSIPGQTNSNQPQHF. DNA of the CDR3: TGTGCCAGTAGTATTCCCGGACAGACGAATAGCAATCAGCCCCAGCATTTT. Variable domain in full (rest from reference TRBV19 and TRBJ1-5): DGGITQSPKYLFRKEGQNVTLSCEQNLNHDAMYWYRQDPGQGLRLIYYSQIVNDFQKGDIAEGYSVSREKKESFPLTVTSAQKNPTAFYLCASSIPGQTNSNQPQHFGDGTRLSIL.